This passage covers 30 T cell receptor beta chains from one sample sequenced in a study of blood T cell repertoires in COVID-19. The table came from immunoSEQ multiplex PCR; TCRdb's copy has only in-frame clones and leaves some out. The sample carries tens of thousands of clones, 83% recorded once. Sequences were obtained from peripheral blood. The receptor source for this set is a human donor in a cohort sampled during active COVID-19.

The chain recombines TRBV6-4 with TRBJ1-5, with 7 positions matching TRBD1. The V and J ends lost 6 bases and 0 bases, in that order; junction bases with no gene match: 2. The CDR3 is 14 residues long. The V gene's germline CDR1 is MRHNA and CDR2 SNTAGT. The CDR3 bases are TGTGCCAGCAGGACAGGGATTAGCAATCAGCCCCAGCATTTT. This translates into CASRTGISNQPQHF.

The chain is built from TRBV11-2 and TRBJ2-5; a possible D gene is TRBD1 (7 bases). Between the trimmed V and J ends, which lost 10 bases and 0 bases, there was a span of 18 bases. Germline V gives CDR1 SGHAT, CDR2 FQNNGV. The CDR3 totals 15 residues. The DNA for the CDR3 is TGTGCCACACTCAGGGGGGCAGGGCACCAAGAGACCCAGTACTTC. It codes for CATLRGAGHQETQYF.

The V call is TRBV4-3, the J call TRBJ2-3; D ambiguous. The germline CDR1 and CDR2 sequences are LGHNA and YSLEER. CDR3 length: 13 amino acids. Trimming shortened V by 3 bases and J by 4 bases, and 8 bases separated the two germline ends. CDR3 protein: CASSQEFADTQYF. For the CDR3, the DNA is TGCGCCAGCAGCCAGGAGTTCGCAGATACGCAGTATTTT.

The J gene is TRBJ2-5, the V gene TRBV5-4, with TRBD1 identical over 8 bases. V shed 2 bases, J shed 5 bases, and the junction held 5 bases outside the gene matches. The CDR3 extends over 14 amino acids. Germline CDR1 SGHNT, CDR2 YYREEE (reference sequence). CDR3 amino acids: CASSLQGVGETQYF. In DNA, the CDR3 is TGTGCCAGCAGCTTACAGGGGGTGGGTGAGACCCAGTACTTC. The variable domain in full, completed from reference TRBV5-4 and TRBJ2-5, reads ETGVTQSPTHLIKTRGQQVTLRCSSQSGHNTVSWYQQALGQGPQFIFQYYREEENGRGNFPPRFSGLQFPNYSSELNVNALELDDSALYLCASSLQGVGETQYFGPGTRLLVL.

Only one count was recorded for this clone. This chain joins TRBV30 and TRBJ1-4, with TRBD1 identical over 7 bases. CDR3 length equals 15 residues. V was clipped by 2 bases and J by 6 bases; unmatched bases: 9. Germline loops: CDR1 GTSNPN, CDR2 SVGIG (reference sequence). The CDR3 reads CAWSPRGVRDEKLFF. The CDR3 DNA is TGTGCCTGGAGTCCCAGGGGGGTTAGGGATGAAAAACTGTTTTTT.

This chain links TRBV24-1 with TRBJ2-3; the match to TRBD2 covers 12 bases. Germline V CDR1 and CDR2: KGHDR, SFDVKD. This CDR3 comprises 17 residues. The junction had 6 bases not matched to a gene; V was cut back by 3 bases and J by 3 bases. CDR3 bases: TGTGCCACCAGTGATATTTCTAGCGGGGGGGGGACAGATACGCAGTATTTT. Translation: CATSDISSGGGTDTQYF.

The chain recombines TRBV7-9 with TRBJ1-1; 12 bases agree with TRBD1. CDR1 is SEHNR and CDR2 is FQNEAQ in the germline V gene (reference sequence). The CDR3 totals 16 residues. V gave up 5 bases and J gave up 3 bases; unmatched junction bases: 7. Here the CDR3 DNA reads TGTGCCAGCAGCCCTGGGACAGGGGGCGACGACACTGAAGCTTTCTTT. This codes for CASSPGTGGDDTEAFF.

This clone was found once. The chain combines TRBV28 with TRBJ2-3; 13 nucleotides align to TRBD2. Germline V lookup: CDR1 MDHEN, CDR2 SYDVKM. The CDR3 loop spans 16 amino acids. V was clipped by 6 bases and J by 4 bases; unmatched bases: 7. CDR3 nucleotides: TGTGCCAGCAGCAACGGACTAGCGGGAGCATCAGATACGCAGTATTTT. This encodes CASSNGLAGASDTQYF.

There are a few counts of this clone. The genes are TRBV11-2 and TRBJ1-1, with unresolved D. V shed 0 bases and J shed 0 bases, with 8 bases lying between them. Germline V lookup: CDR1 SGHAT, CDR2 FQNNGV. This CDR3 has 15 residues. The CDR3 loop reads CASSLDLTLNTEAFF. The CDR3 DNA sequence: TGTGCCAGCAGCTTAGACCTTACACTGAACACTGAAGCTTTCTTT.

The chain carries TRBV5-1 and TRBJ2-2, with 9 bases fitting TRBD1. Germline lookup yields CDR1 SGHRS and CDR2 YFSETQ. The CDR3 covers 16 residues. Trimming removed 4 bases from V and 0 bases from J; junction bases left unmatched: 4. The DNA of the CDR3 is TGCGCCAGCAGCACAGGACAGGGGTCGAACACCGGGGAGCTGTTTTTT. This codes for CASSTGQGSNTGELFF. Variable domain in full (rest from reference TRBV5-1 and TRBJ2-2): KAGVTQTPRYLIKTRGQQVTLSCSPISGHRSVSWYQQTPGQGLQFLFEYFSETQRNKGNFPGRFSGRQFSNSRSEMNVSTLELGDSALYLCASSTGQGSNTGELFFGEGSRLTVL.

The CDR3 protein is CASSLVGLDTIYF. The CDR3 bases are TGTGCCAGCAGCTTGGTAGGACTCGACACCATATATTTT. The rearrangement links TRBV5-4 to TRBJ1-3; D is uncertain. The CDR3 totals 13 residues. V dropped 0 bases and J dropped 8 bases, with 9 bases sitting between them. CDR1 is SGHNT, CDR2 YYREEE, per germline (reference sequence).

The V and J genes are TRBV11-3 and TRBJ2-2; D is perhaps TRBD2 (6 bases). V was pared by 3 bases and J by 4 bases, with 12 bases between. The CDR3 runs 15 residues. The germline V gene encodes CDR1 SGHNT and CDR2 YENEEA. CDR3 in amino acids: CASSLGGLSTGELFF. The CDR3 region has the DNA TGTGCCAGCAGCTTGGGGGGTCTCAGCACCGGGGAGCTGTTTTTT.

The gene calls are TRBV7-2 and TRBJ1-4; D is possibly TRBD1 (6 bases). V shed 5 bases and J shed 0 bases, with 10 bases lying between them. The CDR3 covers 15 residues. CDR1 SGHTA and CDR2 FQGNSA come from the germline V gene. CDR3 loop: CASSPRGPTNEKLFF. The CDR3 DNA is TGTGCCAGCAGCCCGCGGGGGCCAACTAATGAAAAACTGTTTTTT. The full variable domain, rest sourced from reference TRBV7-2 and TRBJ1-4, is GAGVSQSPSNKVTEKGKDVELRCDPISGHTALYWYRQSLGQGLEFLIYFQGNSAPDKSGLPSDRFSAERTGGSVSTLTIQRTQQEDSAVYLCASSPRGPTNEKLFFGSGTQLSVL.

This clone was found a few times. The chain has TRBV27 and TRBJ2-3; TRBD2 matches 11 bases. The CDR3 is 16 amino acids. The germline CDR1 and CDR2 sequences are MNHEY and SMNVEV (reference sequence). After removal of 5 bases from V and 4 bases from J, the junction contained 8 bases not matched to a gene. CDR3 sequence (DNA): TGTGCCAGCAGTCGTAGCGGGAGGGCCGCGGCAGATACGCAGTATTTT. Translation: CASSRSGRAAADTQYF.

The CDR3 loop reads CASSLQWAGQETQYF. The CDR3, as DNA: TGTGCCAGCAGCCTCCAGTGGGCGGGGCAAGAGACCCAGTACTTC. The V and J genes are TRBV28 and TRBJ2-5, with D possibly matching TRBD2 (6 bases). Trimming pared 6 bases from V and 2 bases from J, leaving 16 bases between. CDR1 is MDHEN and CDR2 is SYDVKM in the germline V gene. The CDR3 loop spans 15 amino acids. The variable domain in full, with the rest retrieved from reference TRBV28 and TRBJ2-5, is DVKVTQSSRYLVKRTGEKVFLECVQDMDHENMFWYRQDPGLGLRLIYFSYDVKMKEKGDIPEGYSVSREKKERFSLILESASTNQTSMYLCASSLQWAGQETQYFGPGTRLLVL.

This sequence joins TRBV20-1 and TRBJ2-5; D might be TRBD1 (6 bases). The CDR3 is 12 amino acids. Trimming left V 3 bases short and J 4 bases short, with 9 bases between. CDR1 and CDR2 from the germline V gene are DFQATT and SNEGSKA (reference sequence). The chain's CDR3 is CSASPRGETQYF. The CDR3, as DNA: TGCAGTGCTAGTCCCAGGGGAGAGACCCAGTACTTC.

The chain combines TRBV10-3 with TRBJ2-5; 8 bases are shared with TRBD2. This CDR3 has 15 amino acids. V lost 10 bases, J lost 9 bases, and 19 bases stayed unmatched. Looked up from germline, CDR1 is ENHRY and CDR2 is SYGVKD. The CDR3 region has the DNA TGTGCCACGGGGGGGCGGGATCAGGACAAGAGGGCCCAGTACTTC. Protein: CATGGRDQDKRAQYF.

The chain links TRBV4-1 to TRBJ2-5; 8 bases line up with TRBD2. The CDR3 runs to 16 residues. Germline V CDR1 and CDR2: MGHRA, YSYEKL. V shed 3 bases and J 4 bases; nucleotides not matched to a gene: 10. The CDR3, as DNA: TGCGCCAGCAGCCACCGCGAAGGACTAGCTTCAGAGACCCAGTACTTC. Translating gives CASSHREGLASETQYF.

The rearrangement joins TRBV11-2 to TRBJ2-1; 9 bases fit TRBD2. The V gene end was trimmed by 4 bases and the J gene end by 8 bases; junction bases not matched to a gene: 9. Germline CDR1 SGHAT, CDR2 FQNNGV. The CDR3 spans 15 residues. DNA for the CDR3: TGTGCCAGCAGCTCTAGCGGGGTTGGTGGGGATGAGCAGTTCTTC. It yields the protein CASSSSGVGGDEQFF. Combining the CDR3 with reference TRBV11-2 and TRBJ2-1 gives the whole variable domain EAGVAQSPRYKIIEKRQSVAFWCNPISGHATLYWYQQILGQGPKLLIQFQNNGVVDDSQLPKDRFSAERLKGVDSTLKIQPAKLEDSAVYLCASSSSGVGGDEQFFGPGTRLTVL.

The chain couples TRBV5-1 to TRBJ2-7, with unresolved D. Deletions cut 2 bases from V and 6 bases from J, with 9 bases between. The V gene's germline CDR1 is SGHRS and CDR2 YFSETQ. The CDR3 length is 12 residues. The CDR3 protein is CASSFLEREQYF. As DNA, the CDR3 is TGCGCCAGCAGCTTTTTAGAGCGCGAGCAGTACTTC.

The chain couples TRBV6-2 or TRBV6-3 to TRBJ1-1; D is possibly TRBD1 (5 bases). V was trimmed by 6 bases and J by 4 bases, leaving 18 bases between them. The V gene's germline CDR1 is MNHEY and CDR2 SVGEGT. This CDR3 region has 15 residues. The CDR3 DNA sequence: TGTGCCAGCAGCTATCGACAGTTGGGCGTCACTGAAGCTTTCTTT. Its translation: CASSYRQLGVTEAFF.

The chain employs TRBV2 and TRBJ2-7; D is possibly TRBD1 (6 bases). Trimming removed 3 bases from V and 0 bases from J, with 9 bases in between. The germline gives CDR1 SNHLY, CDR2 FYNNEI. There are 14 residues in the CDR3. The CDR3 nucleotides read TGTGCCAGCAGTGATCAGGGGATCTCCTACGAGCAGTACTTC. Protein: CASSDQGISYEQYF.

V usage is TRBV11-2 and J usage is TRBJ1-1; TRBD1 might be the D (5 bases). Trimming cost V 1 base and J 6 bases, with 9 bases left between them. The germline gives CDR1 SGHAT, CDR2 FQNNGV. This CDR3 is 13 amino acids long. CDR3 protein: CASSLAQGPEAFF. The CDR3 DNA is TGTGCCAGCAGCTTAGCTCAGGGCCCTGAAGCTTTCTTT.

This clone was detected once. The V gene is TRBV5-1, the J gene TRBJ2-5; 7 bases align to TRBD1. The V segment lost 4 bases and the J segment 5 bases; nucleotides outside the gene matches: 8. Germline loops: CDR1 SGHRS, CDR2 YFSETQ. The CDR3 spans 14 residues. Here the CDR3 reads CASSRTGEWETQYF. Here the CDR3 DNA reads TGCGCCAGCAGCCGTACAGGGGAGTGGGAGACCCAGTACTTC.

The chain is built from TRBV2 and TRBJ2-7, with D unresolved. CDR1 SNHLY and CDR2 FYNNEI come from the germline V gene. Trimming left V 6 bases short and J 4 bases short, with 13 bases between. The CDR3 covers 13 residues. CDR3 sequence (DNA): TGTGCCAGCAGGCTCACATCGAGGTACGAGCAGTACTTC. Its protein product is CASRLTSRYEQYF.

Comments on this clone: Distinct nucleotide sequences in the sample also encode this CDR3. The rearrangement joins TRBV4-1 to TRBJ2-2; 8 bases line up with TRBD2. Trimming took 1 base from V and 8 from J; bases not matched to a gene: 6. CDR3 length: 15 residues. Germline values: CDR1 MGHRA, CDR2 YSYEKL. In DNA, the CDR3 is TGCGCCAGCAGCCAAGGTTGGACTAGCACTGGGGAGCTGTTTTTT. Encoded protein: CASSQGWTSTGELFF.

This clone was found once. The chain is built from TRBV19 and TRBJ2-7, with TRBD2 identical over 10 bases. This CDR3 comprises 17 residues. Per the germline V gene, CDR1 is LNHDA and CDR2 is SQIVND (reference sequence). The V gene end was trimmed by 2 bases and the J gene end by 0 bases; junction bases not matched to a gene: 7. The chain's CDR3 is CASSISSGGTPSYEQYF. In DNA form, the CDR3 reads TGTGCCAGTAGTATAAGTAGCGGGGGGACCCCCTCCTACGAGCAGTACTTC.

The V gene is TRBV5-4, the J gene TRBJ2-7; tentative D call: TRBD1 (6 bases). This CDR3 contains 15 residues. Trimming pared 0 bases from V and 5 bases from J, leaving 15 bases between. CDR1 and CDR2 (germline): SGHNT, YYREEE (reference sequence). CDR3 region: CASSLAGGQGHEQYF. The CDR3 bases are TGTGCCAGCAGCTTGGCCGGCGGGCAGGGGCACGAGCAGTACTTC.

This chain joins TRBV5-4 and TRBJ2-1; 7 bases are shared with TRBD1. After removal of 0 bases from V and 1 base from J, the junction contained 4 bases not matched to a gene. This CDR3 has 16 residues. Germline assignment: CDR1 SGHNT and CDR2 YYREEE (reference sequence). CDR3 sequence: CASSLEGGPSYNEQFF. The CDR3 nucleotides read TGTGCCAGCAGCTTGGAAGGGGGCCCATCCTACAATGAGCAGTTCTTC.

The chain joins TRBV28 to TRBJ1-1; D gene uncertain. The CDR3 is made up of 11 amino acids. Germline V lookup: CDR1 MDHEN, CDR2 SYDVKM. With 3 bases removed from V and 7 bases from J, the gap between germline ends came to 6 bases. CDR3 in amino acids: CASSLYGEAFF. The CDR3 bases are TGTGCCAGCAGTTTGTACGGTGAAGCTTTCTTT.